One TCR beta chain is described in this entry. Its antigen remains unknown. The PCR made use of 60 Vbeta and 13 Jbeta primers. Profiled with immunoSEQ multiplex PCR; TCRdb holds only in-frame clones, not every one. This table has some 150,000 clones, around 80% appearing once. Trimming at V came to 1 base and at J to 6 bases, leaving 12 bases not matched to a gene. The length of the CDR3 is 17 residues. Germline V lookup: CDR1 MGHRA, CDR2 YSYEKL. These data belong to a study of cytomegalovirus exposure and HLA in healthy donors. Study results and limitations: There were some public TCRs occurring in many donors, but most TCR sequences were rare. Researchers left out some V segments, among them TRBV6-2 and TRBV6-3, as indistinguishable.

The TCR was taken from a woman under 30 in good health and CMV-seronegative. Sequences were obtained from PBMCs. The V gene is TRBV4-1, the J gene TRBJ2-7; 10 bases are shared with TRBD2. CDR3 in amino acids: CASSQGVPGSGRAEQYF. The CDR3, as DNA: TGCGCCAGCAGCCAAGGGGTCCCTGGGAGCGGGAGGGCCGAGCAGTACTTC.